This T cell receptor (beta chain) appears in the sequencing data of a study of blood T cell repertoires in COVID-19. The V gene lost 3 bases and the J gene lost 1 base, with 13 bases spanning the gap. This CDR3 has 16 amino acids. CDR1 and CDR2 (germline): KGHSH, LQKENI. Some clones are missing from TCRdb's copy, which holds only in-frame ones; the method was immunoSEQ multiplex PCR. The sample includes 90,000 to 130,000 clones, over 80% of them seen just once. The sequence came from a woman aged 65 to 85 with acute or convalescent COVID-19. Source material: peripheral blood. The chain has TRBV18 and TRBJ2-1, with D maybe TRBD2 (5 bases). CDR3 nucleotides: TGTGCCAGCTCACCGCCGAGCGGATTTTCCTACAATGAGCAGTTCTTC. It is translated as CASSPPSGFSYNEQFF.